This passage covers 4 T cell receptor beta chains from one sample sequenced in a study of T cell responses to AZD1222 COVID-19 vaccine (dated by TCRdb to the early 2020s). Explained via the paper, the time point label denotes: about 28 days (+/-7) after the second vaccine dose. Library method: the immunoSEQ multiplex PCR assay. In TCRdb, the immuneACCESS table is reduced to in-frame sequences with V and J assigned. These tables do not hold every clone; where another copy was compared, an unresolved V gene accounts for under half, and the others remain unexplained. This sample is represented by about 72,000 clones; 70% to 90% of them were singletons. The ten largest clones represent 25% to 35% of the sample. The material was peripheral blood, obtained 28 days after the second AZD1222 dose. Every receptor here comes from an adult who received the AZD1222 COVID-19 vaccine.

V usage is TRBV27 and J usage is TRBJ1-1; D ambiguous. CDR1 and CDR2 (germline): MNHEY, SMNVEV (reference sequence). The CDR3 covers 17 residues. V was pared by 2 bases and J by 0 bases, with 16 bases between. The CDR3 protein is CASSLRAGTPLNTEAFF. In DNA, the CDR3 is TGTGCCAGCAGTTTACGGGCAGGAACCCCCTTGAACACTGAAGCTTTCTTT.

In nucleotides, the CDR3 is TGTGCCAGCTCATCAGGGGGACAATCGTCTAACTATGGCTACACCTTC. Translation: CASSSGGQSSNYGYTF. V is TRBV27 and J is TRBJ1-2, with 7 bases fitting TRBD1. The CDR3 extends over 16 amino acids. The germline V gene encodes CDR1 MNHEY and CDR2 SMNVEV (reference sequence). V trimming: 8 bases; J trimming: 0 bases; junction bases outside the gene matches: 12.

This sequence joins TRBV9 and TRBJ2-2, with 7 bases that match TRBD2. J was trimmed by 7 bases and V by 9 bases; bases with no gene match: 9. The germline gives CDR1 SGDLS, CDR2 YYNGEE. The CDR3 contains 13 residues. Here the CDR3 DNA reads TGTGCCACCACCGCGGGAGAGGTCGGGGAGCTGTTTTTT. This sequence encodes CATTAGEVGELFF.

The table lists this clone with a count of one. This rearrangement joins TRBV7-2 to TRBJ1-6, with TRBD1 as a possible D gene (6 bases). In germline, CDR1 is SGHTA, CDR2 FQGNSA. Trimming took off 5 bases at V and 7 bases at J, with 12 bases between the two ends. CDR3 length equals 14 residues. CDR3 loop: CASSPGQTNSPLHF. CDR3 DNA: TGTGCCAGCAGCCCTGGACAGACGAATTCACCCCTCCACTTT.